This T cell receptor (beta chain) is from a study of shared clonotypes between healthy human individuals. Study context: Three men and a couple of women, aged 18 to 49, were donors. Each donor contributed plates that comprised three CD4 naive, three CD4 memory, two CD8 naive and one CD8 memory.

Authors' analysis steps: Filtering differed, since immunoSEQ gave only junction sequences and no quality scores. Method: immunoSEQ multiplex PCR; TCRdb's copy keeps in-frame clones and lacks some. The V and J calls and the clone size are those of that table, but D and trimming were determined from the DNA. The data contain 1 million to 1.2 million clones, 70% to 85% of them singletons. This CDR3 region has 9 residues. The germline CDR1 and CDR2 sequences are MNHEY and SMNVEV (reference sequence). Between the trimmed V and J ends, which lost 7 bases and 16 bases, there was a span of 11 bases. The sample consisted of memory CD4+ T cells from PBMCs. Specified subset: CD45RA-negative fraction. V and J are TRBV27 and TRBJ2-1; D not resolved. The clonotype comes from a man in his late teens or twenties in good health. Some clones in this sample may be carry-over from other donors' samples. CDR3 sequence (DNA): TGTGCCAGCACCATTTCCCCATTCTTC. It codes for CASTISPFF.